This T cell receptor (beta chain) was observed in a study of T cell repertoires in cytomegalovirus infection. Across the whole study: The authors used CMV epitopes that were HLA-C-restricted (recently identified) and HLA-B-restricted (well studied). Indications came from public TCR beta signatures; they pointed to CMV infection and to a matching HLA type.

This clonotype was found a few times. Antigen: not known. Between the trimmed V and J ends, which lost 4 bases and 5 bases, there was a span of 9 bases. Per the germline V gene, CDR1 is SGHTA and CDR2 is FQGNSA. The CDR3 sequence is 13 residues long. General study results and limits: CMV carriers having the relevant HLA were flagged by cumulative public TCR beta family frequency.

TCRdb analysed the reads with MiXCR anew, one entry per CDR3 protein. The data show about 470,000 distinct CDR3 sequences, about two fifths seen once. Material: cultured PBMCs, obtained from culture after CMV antigen stimulation. The sequence was collected from a human donor in good health (CMV status not recorded). Some clones in this sample may be carry-over from other donors' samples. The gene calls are TRBV7-2 and TRBJ1-5; D unresolved. Here the CDR3 reads CASSSSRDQPQHF. CDR3 sequence (DNA): TGTGCCAGCAGCTCCTCCCGGGATCAGCCCCAGCATTTT.